Listed below are T cell receptor beta chains from one sample, sequenced in a study of shared clonotypes between healthy human individuals. The protocol was immunoSEQ multiplex PCR, while the TCRdb copy is restricted to in-frame clones and leaves out a portion. The table has some 2,000,000 clones, about 95% seen once. Sequencing input: naive CD8+ T cells sorted from blood. These receptors all come from a man aged 18 to 29 in good health. The CDR3 runs from the conserved cysteine through the conserved F or W. A D gene is named only where the DNA matches it firmly. Clone size, where shown, is once, few, many, or a class for clones that have expanded.

>NA|TRBJ2-1|TRBV28|TRBD1
CASSWTGLDEQFF
TGTGCCAGCAGCTGGACAGGGCTCGATGAGCAGTTCTTC
>NA|TRBJ1-5|TRBV9|NA
CASSVTGLNQPQHF
TGTGCCAGCAGCGTGACAGGTCTTAATCAGCCCCAGCATTTT
>NA|TRBJ1-1|TRBV18|NA
CASSPGREYPEAFF
TGTGCCAGCTCGCCCGGCAGGGAGTATCCTGAAGCTTTCTTT
>NA|TRBJ2-7|TRBV9|NA
CASSVAGVAYEQYF
TGTGCCAGCAGCGTCGCCGGGGTTGCCTACGAGCAGTACTTC
>NA|TRBJ2-7|TRBV28|TRBD2
CASSFRGGGEQYF
TGTGCCAGCAGTTTCCGGGGGGGAGGCGAGCAGTACTTC
>NA|TRBJ1-4|TRBV30|NA
CAWSVGTVSNEKLFF
TGTGCCTGGAGTGTAGGAACGGTTTCTAATGAAAAACTGTTTTTT
>NA|TRBJ1-2|TRBV7-3|NA
CASSSVGDGGYTF
TGTGCCAGCAGCTCCGTCGGGGATGGAGGCTACACCTTC
>NA|TRBJ2-7|TRBV19|NA
CASSIGYEQYF
TGTGCCAGTAGTATTGGTTATGAGCAGTACTTC
>NA|TRBJ2-1|TRBV10-1|TRBD2
CASSEHSGGLSYNEQFF
TGCGCCAGCAGTGAGCATAGCGGGGGACTTTCCTACAATGAGCAGTTCTTC
>NA|TRBJ2-7|TRBV4-1|NA
CASSPQPGLTYEQYF
TGCGCCAGCAGCCCCCAACCAGGTCTTACCTACGAGCAGTACTTC
>NA|TRBJ2-3|TRBV11-2|NA
CASSLDGLAGSPTDTQYF
TGTGCCAGCAGCTTAGATGGGTTGGCAGGATCGCCCACAGATACGCAGTATTTT
>NA|TRBJ2-1|TRBV7-8|NA
CASSFEQYNEQFF
TGTGCCAGCAGCTTTGAACAGTACAATGAGCAGTTCTTC
>NA|TRBJ1-1|TRBV2|NA
CASERDGNAEAFF
TGTGCCAGCGAGCGGGACGGGAACGCTGAAGCTTTCTTT
>NA|TRBJ2-3|TRBV6-6|NA
CASGSRLDTQYF
TGTGCCAGCGGGAGTAGACTGGATACGCAGTATTTT
>NA|TRBJ2-1|TRBV7-9|NA
CASSPPSPRASYNEQFF
TGTGCCAGCAGCCCACCTAGCCCTCGGGCCTCCTACAATGAGCAGTTCTTC
>once|TRBJ2-5|TRBV6-5|NA
CASSPTGASQETQYF
TGTGCCAGCAGCCCCACGGGGGCCTCCCAAGAGACCCAGTACTTC
>NA|TRBJ2-5|TRBV5-6|NA
CASSLEAQETQYF
TGTGCCAGCAGCTTGGAAGCACAAGAGACCCAGTACTTC
>NA|TRBJ2-4|TRBV27|NA
CASSLTALAKNIQYF
TGCGCCAGCAGTTTGACGGCCCTAGCCAAAAACATTCAGTACTTC
>NA|TRBJ1-1|TRBV9|NA
CASSTGQNTEAFF
TGTGCCAGCAGCACGGGACAGAACACTGAAGCTTTCTTT
>NA|TRBJ2-5|TRBV4-1|NA
CASSQEGVPPQETQYF
TGCGCCAGCAGCCAAGAAGGTGTACCGCCTCAAGAGACCCAGTACTTC
>NA|TRBJ2-7|TRBV7-2|TRBD2
CASSPRGGSPNEQYF
TGTGCCAGCAGTCCCCGGGGAGGGAGCCCCAACGAGCAGTACTTC
>NA|TRBJ1-1|TRBV19|NA
CASRSLQGNTEAFF
TGTGCCAGTAGATCCCTCCAGGGGAACACTGAAGCTTTCTTT
>once|TRBJ1-5|TRBV9|NA
CASSPQDSNQPQHF
TGTGCCAGCAGCCCCCAGGACAGCAATCAGCCCCAGCATTTT
>NA|TRBJ2-4|TRBV6-5|NA
CASSYEGFIQYF
TGTGCCAGCAGTTACGAGGGGTTCATTCAGTACTTC
>NA|TRBJ2-5|TRBV6-6|NA
CASSYEVWETQYF
TGTGCCAGCAGTTACGAGGTCTGGGAGACCCAGTACTTC
>once|TRBJ2-7|TRBV7-9|NA
CASSSGRGTRRFYEQYF
TGTGCCAGCAGCTCGGGCCGGGGTACTAGAAGGTTCTACGAGCAGTACTTC
>NA|TRBJ2-1|TRBV6-5|TRBD2
CASTQRENSEQFF
TGTGCCAGCACCCAGCGGGAGAACAGTGAGCAGTTCTTC